A single sample gave rise to the 25 T cell receptor beta chains below, sequenced in a study of shared clonotypes between healthy human individuals. The data were produced by immunoSEQ multiplex PCR, yet TCRdb's version contains in-frame clones alone and is incomplete. There are some 2,100,000 clones in the sample; approximately 94% occur only once, and under 2% lies in the top ten. The naive CD8 fraction comprised CD45RO-negative cells positively selected for CCR7 and excluded terminally differentiated effector memory CD45RA+ cells. Sequenced: naive CD8+ T cells from PBMCs. The receptor source for this set is a man younger than 35 in good health. Some clones in this sample may be carry-over from other donors' samples.

To note about this clone: Other DNA variants within this sample encode the same CDR3. The CDR3 reads CASSLSLWGPYEQYF. CDR3 DNA: TGTGCCAGCAGTTTATCACTTTGGGGGCCCTACGAGCAGTACTTC. The chain links TRBV27 to TRBJ2-7; a possible D gene is TRBD1 (6 bases). Germline V lookup: CDR1 MNHEY, CDR2 SMNVEV (reference sequence). Trimming stripped 0 bases from V and 2 bases from J, with 11 bases between. This CDR3 contains 15 residues.

The chain employs TRBV7-2 and TRBJ2-2; 9 bases fit TRBD1. Trimming at V came to 4 bases and at J to 1 base, leaving 4 bases not matched to a gene. Looked up from germline, CDR1 is SGHTA and CDR2 is FQGNSA. The CDR3 covers 16 residues. CDR3 coding DNA: TGTGCCAGCAGCTCACGGACAGGGGAGAACACCGGGGAGCTGTTTTTT. It yields the protein CASSSRTGENTGELFF.

The gene calls are TRBV4-2 and TRBJ2-1, with TRBD2 identical over 9 bases. Per the germline V gene, CDR1 is LGHNA and CDR2 is YNFKEQ. Germline trimming cut 0 bases from V and 7 bases from J; bases unmatched to any gene: 7. The CDR3 sequence is 16 residues long. The DNA for the CDR3 is TGTGCCAGCAGCCAAGATAGCGGGAGTGCCTGGAATGAGCAGTTCTTC. Protein product: CASSQDSGSAWNEQFF.

This sequence joins TRBV27 and TRBJ2-3; TRBD1 agrees at 9 bases. Looked up from germline, CDR1 is MNHEY and CDR2 is SMNVEV (reference sequence). Losses at the gene ends were 4 bases for V and 3 bases for J; bases not matched to a gene: 14. The CDR3 extends over 18 amino acids. The CDR3 DNA reads TGTGCCAGCAGTTACAGGGGGCTTTTGGCGGGTTGGACAGATACGCAGTATTTT. It is translated as CASSYRGLLAGWTDTQYF.

The CDR3 bases are TGTGCCAGCAGCTTAGTCAGAAACGAGCAGTACTTC. It yields the protein CASSLVRNEQYF. V and J are TRBV5-8 and TRBJ2-7; no reliable D call. The CDR3 consists of 12 residues. V was cut by 2 bases and J by 5 bases, with 8 bases left in between. Germline-derived CDR1 and CDR2 are SGHTS and YDEGEE.

CDR3 region: CASSLKVVRSSYEQYF. Here the CDR3 DNA reads TGTGCCAGCAGCTTAAAAGTAGTTCGGAGCTCCTACGAGCAGTACTTC. The chain employs TRBV11-2 and TRBJ2-7; no clear D gene. CDR1 SGHAT and CDR2 FQNNGV come from the germline V gene. Trimming stripped 2 bases from V and 0 bases from J, with 14 bases between. The CDR3 loop spans 16 amino acids.

Of note for this clone: Other DNA sequences in this sample translate to the same CDR3. The J gene is TRBJ1-5, the V gene TRBV27; D not resolved. The CDR3 totals 13 residues. V was cut by 3 bases and J by 1 base, with 4 bases left in between. CDR1 and CDR2 (germline): MNHEY, SMNVEV (reference sequence). The CDR3 loop reads CASSLESNQPQHF. Written as DNA, the CDR3 is TGTGCCAGCAGTTTGGAAAGCAATCAGCCCCAGCATTTT.

The chain carries TRBV7-9 and TRBJ1-2; possible D gene TRBD1, 5 bases. The CDR3 length is 13 residues. V gave up 10 bases and J gave up 0 bases, with 12 bases separating them. Germline CDR1 is SEHNR and CDR2 is FQNEAQ (reference sequence). The CDR3: CATGGGANYGYTF. The CDR3 DNA follows: TGTGCCACGGGGGGTGGCGCTAACTATGGCTACACCTTC.

The chain carries TRBV7-9 and TRBJ1-1; TRBD1 might be the D (5 bases). The CDR3 totals 14 residues. The V gene lost 7 bases and the J gene lost 1 base, with 13 bases spanning the gap. Germline V gene sequence: CDR1 SEHNR, CDR2 FQNEAQ (reference sequence). CDR3 nucleotides: TGTGCCAGCACCCTCGGGGGGGGGAACACTGAAGCTTTCTTT. It yields the protein CASTLGGGNTEAFF.

DNA for the CDR3: TGTGCCAGCAGCCTGTACAGGGGGCGAGACATTCAGTACTTC. Amino acid sequence: CASSLYRGRDIQYF. The chain links TRBV5-5 to TRBJ2-4, with TRBD1 matching over 9 bases. J gave up 8 bases and V 4 bases, and 7 bases lay outside the gene matches. The CDR3 has 14 residues. Germline V gene lookup returns CDR1 SGHKS and CDR2 YYEKEE (reference sequence).

The chain has TRBV29-1 and TRBJ2-3; 12 positions match TRBD2. The CDR3 length is 18 residues. Per the germline V gene, CDR1 is SQVTM and CDR2 is ANQGSEA. The junction had 14 bases not matched to a gene; V was cut back by 5 bases and J by 2 bases. The CDR3 here is CSVKRTSGRPSYTDTQYF. As DNA, the CDR3 is TGCAGCGTTAAACGTACTAGCGGGAGGCCCTCGTACACAGATACGCAGTATTTT.

Concerning this clone: A much larger clone differs by one base, so this may be a read error. The sample has other DNA sequences that encode this CDR3 too. The rearrangement links TRBV27 to TRBJ1-1; D is unclear. CDR3 length: 13 residues. With 0 bases removed from V and 0 bases from J, the gap between germline ends came to 2 bases. Looked up from germline, CDR1 is MNHEY and CDR2 is SMNVEV (reference sequence). CDR3 DNA sequence: TGTGCCAGCAGTTTATCTGTGAACACTGAAGCTTTCTTT. It translates to CASSLSVNTEAFF.

The chain links TRBV7-6 to TRBJ2-7; weak D call: TRBD1 (6 bases). The length of the CDR3 is 13 residues. V was cut by 5 bases and J by 4 bases, with 12 bases left in between. Germline values: CDR1 SGHVS, CDR2 FNYEAQ. CDR3 loop: CASSQGFGYEQYF. The CDR3 nucleotides read TGTGCCAGCAGCCAGGGGTTTGGGTACGAGCAGTACTTC.

The chain recombines TRBV7-9 with TRBJ1-5; D is ambiguous. The CDR3 is 12 amino acids. From germline, CDR1 is SEHNR and CDR2 FQNEAQ (reference sequence). V dropped 5 bases and J dropped 3 bases, with 5 bases sitting between them. The CDR3 DNA is TGTGCCAGCAGCGCAATCAATCAGCCCCAGCATTTT. Translated: CASSAINQPQHF.

The rearrangement joins TRBV28 to TRBJ2-2; TRBD2 agrees at 11 bases. With V trimmed by 3 bases and J by 4 bases, 1 base remained unmatched. CDR3 length: 15 residues. Germline CDR1 MDHEN, CDR2 SYDVKM. Here the CDR3 reads CASSLGTSGTGELFF. CDR3 DNA: TGTGCCAGCAGTTTGGGGACTAGCGGCACCGGGGAGCTGTTTTTT.

This clone was counted once. The CDR3 loop is CASSLSPEAREQYF. The CDR3 region has the DNA TGTGCCAGCTCCCTGAGTCCTGAGGCACGCGAGCAGTACTTC. The rearrangement joins TRBV7-9 to TRBJ2-7, with unresolved D. This CDR3 has 14 amino acids. V lost 8 bases, J lost 6 bases, and 20 bases lay in between. CDR1 and CDR2 (germline): SEHNR, FQNEAQ (reference sequence).

V usage is TRBV4-1 and J usage is TRBJ2-1; 10 bases line up with TRBD1. V lost 4 bases to trimming and J lost 5 bases; unmatched junction nucleotides: 11. There are 17 residues in the CDR3. Germline lookup yields CDR1 MGHRA and CDR2 YSYEKL. In DNA, the CDR3 is TGCGCCAGCAGCCGCCCATCGGGACAGGGGAAGAACAATGAGCAGTTCTTC. The encoded protein is CASSRPSGQGKNNEQFF.

The chain carries TRBV27 and TRBJ2-3, with 11 bases matching TRBD2. Germline V gene lookup returns CDR1 MNHEY and CDR2 SMNVEV (reference sequence). The junction had 9 bases not matched to a gene; V was cut back by 3 bases and J by 10 bases. This CDR3 comprises 15 residues. The CDR3 sequence is CASSFGASGRLAQYF. The CDR3 coding sequence is TGTGCCAGCAGTTTTGGGGCTAGCGGGAGGCTGGCGCAGTATTTT.

The rearrangement joins TRBV6-1 to TRBJ2-2, with D unclear. Between the trimmed V and J ends, which lost 10 bases and 6 bases, there was a span of 12 bases. CDR3 length: 12 residues. Germline V gene sequence: CDR1 MNHNS, CDR2 SASEGT. CDR3 sequence: CATRFLPGELFF. The CDR3, as DNA: TGTGCCACCAGATTCCTCCCCGGGGAGCTGTTTTTT.

V is TRBV5-1 and J is TRBJ2-7, with 8 bases aligning to TRBD1. The germline gives CDR1 SGHRS, CDR2 YFSETQ. CDR3 size: 15 residues. Trimming removed 7 bases from V and 6 bases from J; junction bases left unmatched: 15. The CDR3 DNA reads TGCGCCAGCCGAGAGGGTCCAGGGGGCTTTGGCGAGCAGTACTTC. This sequence encodes CASREGPGGFGEQYF.

The chain employs TRBV7-9 and TRBJ2-5; TRBD1 aligns across 7 bases. Germline assignment: CDR1 SEHNR and CDR2 FQNEAQ (reference sequence). The J segment lost 0 bases and the V segment lost 6 bases, leaving 7 bases of the junction unmatched. The CDR3 is 15 amino acids. This CDR3 reads CASSTRQGDQETQYF. The CDR3 nucleotides read TGTGCCAGCAGTACGAGGCAGGGGGACCAAGAGACCCAGTACTTC.

The rearrangement joins TRBV13 to TRBJ2-7; 7 nucleotides line up with TRBD2. Looked up from germline, CDR1 is PRHDT and CDR2 is FYEKMQ (reference sequence). The V segment lost 0 bases and the J segment 4 bases; nucleotides outside the gene matches: 9. This CDR3 contains 16 residues. CDR3 protein: CASSLGIREVPYEQYF. As DNA, the CDR3 is TGTGCCAGCAGCTTAGGCATCCGGGAGGTTCCTTACGAGCAGTACTTC. The complete variable domain, with remaining parts taken from reference TRBV13 and TRBJ2-7, reads AAGVIQSPRHLIKEKRETATLKCYPIPRHDTVYWYQQGPGQDPQFLISFYEKMQSDKGSIPDRFSAQQFSDYHSELNMSSLELGDSALYFCASSLGIREVPYEQYFGPGTRLTVT.

The V call is TRBV6-7, the J call TRBJ2-7; D not resolved. TRBV6-7 is given ORF status, its function remaining uncertain. There are 17 residues in the CDR3. The germline V and J ends were trimmed by 0 bases and 1 base, with 16 bases remaining between them. The CDR3 region is CASSYSPALSLSYEQYF. DNA of the CDR3: TGTGCCAGCAGTTACTCCCCGGCGCTGTCCCTATCCTACGAGCAGTACTTC.

With regard to this clone: This sample includes further DNA sequences coding for the same CDR3. This chain uses TRBV19 with TRBJ1-5; D unclear. V lost 4 bases to trimming and J lost 3 bases, with 10 bases between them. Looked up from germline, CDR1 is LNHDA and CDR2 is SQIVND (reference sequence). The CDR3 has 14 amino acids. CDR3 in amino acids: CASSTRGSNQPQHF. The CDR3, as DNA: TGTGCCAGTAGTACTCGGGGATCCAATCAGCCCCAGCATTTT.

The V call is TRBV9, the J call TRBJ2-1; either TRBD1 or TRBD2 may fit D (5 bases each). Trimming left V 4 bases short and J 0 bases short, with 14 bases between. The CDR3 is 16 amino acids. Germline V gene lookup returns CDR1 SGDLS and CDR2 YYNGEE. The CDR3 loop reads CASSPEGDSSYNEQFF. The CDR3 coding sequence is TGTGCCAGCAGCCCTGAGGGCGACAGCTCCTACAATGAGCAGTTCTTC.